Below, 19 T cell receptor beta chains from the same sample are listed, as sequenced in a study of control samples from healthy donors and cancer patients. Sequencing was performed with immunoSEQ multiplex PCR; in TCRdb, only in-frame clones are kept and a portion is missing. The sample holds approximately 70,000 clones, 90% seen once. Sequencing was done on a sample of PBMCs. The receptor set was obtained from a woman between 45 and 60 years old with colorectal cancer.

DNA for the CDR3: TGTGCCAGCAGCCTAACCCACGAGCAGTACTTC. It codes for CASSLTHEQYF. This rearrangement joins TRBV7-9 to TRBJ2-7; D remains unclear. Germline CDR1 SEHNR, CDR2 FQNEAQ (reference sequence). The CDR3 is made up of 11 amino acids. The V end lost 5 bases, the J end lost 5 bases, and 7 bases lay between the germline ends.

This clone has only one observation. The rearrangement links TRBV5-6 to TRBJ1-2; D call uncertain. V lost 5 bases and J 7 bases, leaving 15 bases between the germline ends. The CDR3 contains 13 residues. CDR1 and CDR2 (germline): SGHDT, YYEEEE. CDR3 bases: TGTGCCAGCAGGGTGGGTGTGACGCGTGGCTACACCTTC. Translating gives CASRVGVTRGYTF.

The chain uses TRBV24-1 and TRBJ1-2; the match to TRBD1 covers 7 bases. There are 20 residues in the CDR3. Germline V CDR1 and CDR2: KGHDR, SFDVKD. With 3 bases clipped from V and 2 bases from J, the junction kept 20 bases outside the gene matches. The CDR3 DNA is TGTGCCACCAGTGATGCGGGGGGGACAGCCTGGGCTTTGAGGAACTATGGCTACACCTTC. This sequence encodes CATSDAGGTAWALRNYGYTF.

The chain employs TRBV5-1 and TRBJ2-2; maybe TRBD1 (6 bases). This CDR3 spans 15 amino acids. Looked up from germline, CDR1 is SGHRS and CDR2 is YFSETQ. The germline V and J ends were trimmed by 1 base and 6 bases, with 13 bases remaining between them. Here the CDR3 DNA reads TGCGCCAGCAGCTTGTGGCAGGGGCTGGCCGGGGAGCTGTTTTTT. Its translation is CASSLWQGLAGELFF.

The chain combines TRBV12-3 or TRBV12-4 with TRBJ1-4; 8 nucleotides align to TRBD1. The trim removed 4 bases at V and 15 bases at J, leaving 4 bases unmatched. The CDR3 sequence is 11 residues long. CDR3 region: CASSSADRVFF. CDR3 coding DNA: TGTGCCAGCAGTTCTGCGGACAGGGTGTTTTTT.

The CDR3 region is CASSILGGELFF. The CDR3 nucleotides read TGTGCCAGTAGTATTCTGGGCGGGGAGCTGTTTTTT. The chain uses TRBV19 and TRBJ2-2; D unclear. Germline V gene sequence: CDR1 LNHDA, CDR2 SQIVND (reference sequence). The length of the CDR3 is 12 residues. Trimming took 3 bases from V and 7 from J, leaving 6 bases between them.

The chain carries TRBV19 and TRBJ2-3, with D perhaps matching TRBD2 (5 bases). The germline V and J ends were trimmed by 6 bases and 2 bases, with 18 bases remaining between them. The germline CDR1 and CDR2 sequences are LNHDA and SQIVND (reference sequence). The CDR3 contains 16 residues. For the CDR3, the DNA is TGTGCCAGTAGCACCCGGGCTCGGGGATACACAGATACGCAGTATTTT. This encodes CASSTRARGYTDTQYF.

The DNA of the CDR3 is TGTGCCAGTAGTGCCCAGGGGCGGGACCCCTACGAGCAGTACTTC. Translated, it gives CASSAQGRDPYEQYF. V is TRBV19 and J is TRBJ2-7; D tentatively fits TRBD1 or TRBD2 (6 bases each). Germline lookup yields CDR1 LNHDA and CDR2 SQIVND (reference sequence). Trimming took 5 bases from V and 2 from J, leaving 16 bases between them. This CDR3 has 15 amino acids.

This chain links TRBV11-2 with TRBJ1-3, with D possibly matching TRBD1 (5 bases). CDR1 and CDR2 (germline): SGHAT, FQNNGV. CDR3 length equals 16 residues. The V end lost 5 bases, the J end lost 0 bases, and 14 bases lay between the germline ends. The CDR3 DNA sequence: TGTGCCAGCAGCCGACGGGACGGGAGCTCTGGAAACACCATATATTTT. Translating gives CASSRRDGSSGNTIYF.

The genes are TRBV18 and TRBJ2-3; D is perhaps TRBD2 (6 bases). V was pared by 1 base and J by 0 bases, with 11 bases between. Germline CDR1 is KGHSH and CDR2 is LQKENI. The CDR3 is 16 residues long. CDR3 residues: CASSPLGGYSTDTQYF. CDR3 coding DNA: TGTGCCAGCTCACCACTGGGAGGATATAGCACAGATACGCAGTATTTT. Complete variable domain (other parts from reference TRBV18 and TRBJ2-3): NAGVMQNPRHLVRRRGQEARLRCSPMKGHSHVYWYRQLPEEGLKFMVYLQKENIIDESGMPKERFSAEFPKEGPSILRIQQVVRGDSAAYFCASSPLGGYSTDTQYFGPGTRLTVL.

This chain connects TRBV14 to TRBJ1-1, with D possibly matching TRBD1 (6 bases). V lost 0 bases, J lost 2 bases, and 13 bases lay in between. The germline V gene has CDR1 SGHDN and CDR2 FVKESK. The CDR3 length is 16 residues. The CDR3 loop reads CASSQEGGVINTEAFF. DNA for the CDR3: TGTGCCAGCAGCCAAGAAGGGGGGGTGATAAACACTGAAGCTTTCTTT.

The CDR3 DNA sequence: TGTGCCAGCAGCCAAAGCGGGAGGTCGAACACCGGGGAGCTGTTTTTT. This gives the protein CASSQSGRSNTGELFF. The gene calls are TRBV7-3 and TRBJ2-2, with 9 bases that match TRBD2. CDR3 size: 16 residues. The germline V gene has CDR1 SGHTA and CDR2 FQGTGA. The V segment lost 5 bases and the J segment 0 bases; nucleotides outside the gene matches: 4.

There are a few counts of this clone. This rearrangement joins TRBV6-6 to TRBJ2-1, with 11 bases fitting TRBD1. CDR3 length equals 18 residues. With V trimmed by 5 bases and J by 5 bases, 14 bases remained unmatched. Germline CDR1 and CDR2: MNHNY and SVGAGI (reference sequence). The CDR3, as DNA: TGTGCCAGCAGTCCTGGACAGGGGGCGCGTCTAGCGGACAATGAGCAGTTCTTC. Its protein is CASSPGQGARLADNEQFF.

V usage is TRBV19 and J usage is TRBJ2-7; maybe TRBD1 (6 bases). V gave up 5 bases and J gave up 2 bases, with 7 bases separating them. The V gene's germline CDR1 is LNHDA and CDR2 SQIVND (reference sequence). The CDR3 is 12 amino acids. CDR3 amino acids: CASSGQPYEQYF. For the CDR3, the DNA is TGTGCCAGTAGTGGACAGCCCTACGAGCAGTACTTC.

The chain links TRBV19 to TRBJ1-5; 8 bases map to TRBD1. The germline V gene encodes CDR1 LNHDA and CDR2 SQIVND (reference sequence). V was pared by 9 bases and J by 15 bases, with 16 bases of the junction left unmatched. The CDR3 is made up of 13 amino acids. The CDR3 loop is CASWGQAENAWHF. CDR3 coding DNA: TGTGCCAGCTGGGGACAGGCGGAAAACGCGTGGCATTTT.

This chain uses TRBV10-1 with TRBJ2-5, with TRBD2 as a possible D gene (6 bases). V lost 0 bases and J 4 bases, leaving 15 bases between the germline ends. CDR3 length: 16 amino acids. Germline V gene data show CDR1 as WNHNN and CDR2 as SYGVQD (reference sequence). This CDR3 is CASSESGTFYPETQYF. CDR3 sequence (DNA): TGCGCCAGCAGTGAGTCGGGGACTTTCTATCCAGAGACCCAGTACTTC.

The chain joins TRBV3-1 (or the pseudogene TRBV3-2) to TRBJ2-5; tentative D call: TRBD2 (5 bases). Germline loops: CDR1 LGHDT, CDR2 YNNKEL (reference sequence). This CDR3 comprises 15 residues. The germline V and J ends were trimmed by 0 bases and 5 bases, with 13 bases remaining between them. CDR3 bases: TGTGCCAGCAGCCAAGACTTTCTAGCAGTTGAGACCCAGTACTTC. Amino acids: CASSQDFLAVETQYF.

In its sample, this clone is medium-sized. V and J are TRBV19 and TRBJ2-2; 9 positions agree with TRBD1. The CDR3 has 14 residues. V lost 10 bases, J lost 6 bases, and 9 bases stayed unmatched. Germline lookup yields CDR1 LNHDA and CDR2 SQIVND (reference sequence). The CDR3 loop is CATRDRARAGELFF. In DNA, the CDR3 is TGTGCCACTAGGGACAGGGCTCGGGCCGGGGAGCTGTTTTTT.

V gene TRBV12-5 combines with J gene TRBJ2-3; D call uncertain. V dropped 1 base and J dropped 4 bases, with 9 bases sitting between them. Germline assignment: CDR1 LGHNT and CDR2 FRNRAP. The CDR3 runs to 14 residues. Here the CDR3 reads CASGLESRADTQYF. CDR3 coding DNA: TGTGCTAGTGGTTTGGAAAGTCGTGCAGATACGCAGTATTTT.